These 8 T cell receptor beta chains share one sample of origin, sequenced in a study of T-cell memory formation after mild COVID-19. MiXCR was run by TCRdb on the 5' RACE reads, yielding one entry per CDR3 protein. Here the sample spans 190,000 or so distinct CDR3 sequences, over 9.5% being singletons. Sequenced sample: PBMCs or a T cell subset sorted from them (not recorded which). The source of these receptors is a man younger than 30 who had mild COVID-19 (a few samples of this study predate the infection). Cell type and time point are not known.

The chain recombines TRBV29-1 with TRBJ1-1; D is uncertain. V was clipped by 6 bases and J by 1 base, with 12 bases between them. Germline values: CDR1 SQVTM, CDR2 ANQGSEA. This CDR3 has 13 residues. The CDR3 spells CSVTLHENTEAFF. CDR3 coding DNA: TGCAGCGTGACCTTACACGAGAACACTGAAGCTTTCTTT.

This clonotype was picked up many times. The gene calls are TRBV28 and TRBJ1-4; the D is unclear. V shed 4 bases and J shed 10 bases, with 7 bases lying between them. CDR1 and CDR2 from the germline V gene are MDHEN and SYDVKM. The CDR3 length is 11 residues. CDR3 DNA sequence: TGTGCCAGCAGTTCCGGCAGAAAACTGTTTTTT. Protein product: CASSSGRKLFF.

This clonotype has a handful of counts. The chain carries TRBV20-1 and TRBJ2-1; 7 bases match TRBD2. This CDR3 spans 15 amino acids. Germline CDR1 is DFQATT and CDR2 is SNEGSKA (reference sequence). The junction had 11 bases not matched to a gene; V was cut back by 1 base and J by 8 bases. This chain's CDR3 is CSARVTGGGSHEQFF. The CDR3 DNA follows: TGCAGTGCTAGAGTAACCGGGGGAGGGTCCCATGAGCAGTTCTTC.

The CDR3 loop is CASSQDPGARAQYF. CDR3 bases: TGTGCCAGCAGCCAAGATCCAGGGGCAAGAGCCCAGTACTTC. The chain carries TRBV3-1 and TRBJ2-5; D possibly corresponds to TRBD1 (6 bases). CDR3 length equals 14 residues. Germline V lookup: CDR1 LGHDT, CDR2 YNNKEL (reference sequence). V lost 0 bases and J lost 9, with 14 bases in between.

This chain links TRBV6-2 or TRBV6-3 with TRBJ2-7, with no clear D. CDR1 and CDR2 (germline): MNHEY, SVGEGT. Trimming stripped 9 bases from V and 2 bases from J, with 14 bases between. The CDR3 spans 13 residues. The CDR3 sequence is CASAYDTTYEQYV. DNA of the CDR3: TGTGCCAGTGCCTATGACACCACCTACGAGCAGTACGTC.

This clonotype was counted a few times. The chain employs TRBV15 and TRBJ1-3; a possible D gene is TRBD1 (5 bases). V shed 1 base and J shed 0 bases, with 10 bases lying between them. This CDR3 region has 16 residues. Germline V gene lookup returns CDR1 LNHNV and CDR2 YYDKDF (reference sequence). CDR3 coding DNA: TGTGCCACCAGCAGAGGGGGGACGGACTCTGGAAACACCATATATTTT. Residues: CATSRGGTDSGNTIYF.

The V and J genes are TRBV5-4 and TRBJ2-7; D unresolved. Germline V gene sequence: CDR1 SGHNT, CDR2 YYREEE (reference sequence). The CDR3 is 13 residues long. V lost 3 bases, J lost 5 bases, and 12 bases lay in between. The DNA for the CDR3 is TGTGCCAGCAGCTCCCCGACTGAGAACGAGCAGTACTTC. The encoded protein is CASSSPTENEQYF.

This clonotype has a handful of counts. The chain joins TRBV7-2 to TRBJ1-4; unclear D gene. V lost 0 bases, J lost 5 bases, and 10 bases lay in between. The V gene's germline CDR1 is SGHTA and CDR2 FQGNSA. This CDR3 is built from 15 residues. The CDR3 reads CASSLAWQPNEKLFF. CDR3 in DNA: TGTGCCAGCAGCTTAGCATGGCAGCCGAATGAAAAACTGTTTTTT.